This T cell receptor (beta chain) was sequenced during a study of cytomegalovirus exposure and HLA in healthy donors. Primers included in the PCR were 60 Vbeta and 13 Jbeta primers. TCRdb keeps only in-frame clones here, not all; method: immunoSEQ multiplex PCR. The table lists approximately 120,000 clones, almost 75% of them singletons. The germline V gene has CDR1 SGHKS and CDR2 YYEKEE (reference sequence). The CDR3 totals 15 residues. V was trimmed by 4 bases and J by 4 bases, leaving 15 bases between them. The receptor comes from a man aged 40-49 years in good health and CMV-seronegative. J is TRBJ1-5 and V is TRBV5-5, with D uncertain. The sequencing sample was made of PBMCs. The CDR3 nucleotides are TGTGCCAGCAGCCTGGACCCTATCCCTAATCAGCCCCAGCATTTT. Protein sequence: CASSLDPIPNQPQHF.